Shown below are 24 T cell receptor beta chains from a single sample sequenced in a study of blood T cell repertoires in COVID-19. This table comes from immunoSEQ multiplex PCR, and its TCRdb copy is limited to in-frame clones, with some not included. The sample includes fewer than 200,000 clones, about 80% of them seen just once. Sequencing was done on a sample of peripheral blood. These TCRs come from a human donor in a cohort sampled during active COVID-19.

V and J are TRBV9 and TRBJ1-2; weak D call: TRBD1 (6 bases). V was clipped by 0 bases and J by 2 bases, with 8 bases between them. Germline values: CDR1 SGDLS, CDR2 YYNGEE. The CDR3 extends over 14 amino acids. The CDR3 sequence: CASSVGRGNYGYTF. The CDR3 nucleotides read TGTGCCAGCAGCGTAGGCAGGGGCAACTATGGCTACACCTTC.

J is TRBJ2-1 and V is TRBV5-1; TRBD2 aligns across 8 bases. This CDR3 is 15 amino acids long. Trimming took 3 bases from V and 3 from J; bases not matched to a gene: 5. Germline assignment: CDR1 SGHRS and CDR2 YFSETQ. This chain's CDR3 is CASSSTSGSYNEQFF. Here the CDR3 DNA reads TGCGCCAGCAGCTCCACTAGCGGAAGCTACAATGAGCAGTTCTTC.

This clone was found a few times. The chain couples TRBV18 to TRBJ2-7; 9 bases are a match to TRBD1. The germline gives CDR1 KGHSH, CDR2 LQKENI. V was clipped by 2 bases and J by 5 bases; unmatched bases: 4. There are 14 residues in the CDR3. The CDR3 sequence: CASSPGTGPDEQYF. The CDR3 coding sequence is TGTGCCAGCTCACCAGGGACAGGGCCGGACGAGCAGTACTTC.

The chain has TRBV5-1 and TRBJ2-3, with 11 bases identical to TRBD2. This CDR3 spans 16 amino acids. In germline, CDR1 is SGHRS, CDR2 YFSETQ. V lost 2 bases to trimming and J lost 6 bases; unmatched junction nucleotides: 8. The CDR3 DNA reads TGCGCCAGCAGCTTCGTCTTTAGCGGGGGGGTTGATACGCAGTATTTT. Amino acids: CASSFVFSGGVDTQYF. Drawing the rest from reference TRBV5-1 and TRBJ2-3, the complete variable domain is KAGVTQTPRYLIKTRGQQVTLSCSPISGHRSVSWYQQTPGQGLQFLFEYFSETQRNKGNFPGRFSGRQFSNSRSEMNVSTLELGDSALYLCASSFVFSGGVDTQYFGPGTRLTVL.

The rearrangement joins TRBV7-9 to TRBJ1-1; no clear D gene. Trimming stripped 7 bases from V and 4 bases from J, with 10 bases between. The germline CDR1 and CDR2 sequences are SEHNR and FQNEAQ (reference sequence). CDR3 length: 12 residues. CDR3 amino acids: CASTPTGTEAFF. The DNA for the CDR3 is TGTGCCAGCACCCCGACGGGCACTGAAGCTTTCTTT.

The count of this clone is one. The rearrangement links TRBV4-1 to TRBJ2-6; possible D gene TRBD1, 6 bases. V was cut by 3 bases and J by 4 bases, with 19 bases left in between. In germline, CDR1 is MGHRA, CDR2 YSYEKL. This CDR3 is 18 amino acids long. CDR3 DNA sequence: TGCGCCAGCAGCCAGGCAGGGGCCGATTCAGGAGGGGCCAACGTCCTGACTTTC. Translated, it gives CASSQAGADSGGANVLTF.

The rearrangement joins TRBV12-5 to TRBJ2-1; 8 bases are a match to TRBD1. Germline CDR1 and CDR2: LGHNT and FRNRAP. Losses at the gene ends were 1 base for V and 8 bases for J; bases not matched to a gene: 10. The CDR3 spans 16 residues. CDR3 nucleotide sequence: TGTGCTAGTGGTTTGGCCTTGACAGGGGAGGTCGATGAGCAGTTCTTC. Translation gives CASGLALTGEVDEQFF.

This chain connects TRBV28 to TRBJ2-7; 8 positions agree with TRBD2. Unmatched junction bases numbered 9, after V lost 10 bases and J lost 1 base. This CDR3 contains 14 residues. Per germline, CDR1 MDHEN and CDR2 SYDVKM. Here the CDR3 DNA reads TGTGCCACCTGGCTGGCTAGCGGGTCCTACGAGCAGTACTTC. It encodes CATWLASGSYEQYF. Combining the CDR3 with reference TRBV28 and TRBJ2-7 gives the whole variable domain DVKVTQSSRYLVKRTGEKVFLECVQDMDHENMFWYRQDPGLGLRLIYFSYDVKMKEKGDIPEGYSVSREKKERFSLILESASTNQTSMYLCATWLASGSYEQYFGPGTRLTVT.

The genes are TRBV7-2 and TRBJ2-7; 11 bases fit TRBD1. CDR3 length: 14 residues. CDR1 SGHTA and CDR2 FQGNSA come from the germline V gene. V lost 4 bases to trimming and J lost 5 bases; unmatched junction nucleotides: 4. For the CDR3, the DNA is TGTGCCAGCAGCTACCCGGGACAGGGGGACGAGCAGTACTTC. Encoded protein: CASSYPGQGDEQYF.

This chain joins TRBV15 and TRBJ2-1; TRBD2 agrees at 13 bases. Unmatched junction bases numbered 8, after V lost 1 base and J lost 11 bases. Germline CDR1 reads LNHNV; CDR2 reads YYDKDF (reference sequence). This CDR3 has 16 amino acids. The CDR3 loop reads CATSRGRGTSGAQQFF. CDR3 nucleotides: TGTGCCACCAGCAGAGGCCGCGGGACTAGCGGGGCCCAGCAGTTCTTC.

This clone was seen only a few times. CDR3 DNA: TGTGCCAGCAGCTTGGGCAGCGCAGGAGGAAGGAATGGTCAGCCCCAGCATTTT. It translates to CASSLGSAGGRNGQPQHF. V usage is TRBV5-6 and J usage is TRBJ1-5; D gene ambiguous. Germline-derived CDR1 and CDR2 are SGHDT and YYEEEE. The CDR3 is made up of 18 amino acids. The ends were cut back, 0 bases at V and 6 bases at J, with 22 bases in the middle.

The chain combines TRBV27 with TRBJ2-7; weak D call: TRBD2 (5 bases). Germline values: CDR1 MNHEY, CDR2 SMNVEV (reference sequence). The CDR3 extends over 14 amino acids. Trimming shortened V by 3 bases and J by 0 bases, and 9 bases separated the two germline ends. The DNA for the CDR3 is TGTGCCAGCAGTTTTACCGGGAACTCCTACGAGCAGTACTTC. Translating it yields CASSFTGNSYEQYF.

V and J are TRBV7-6 and TRBJ1-2, with TRBD1 as a possible D gene (6 bases). The CDR3 loop spans 15 amino acids. V gave up 3 bases and J gave up 8 bases, with 19 bases separating them. The germline gives CDR1 SGHVS, CDR2 FNYEAQ. CDR3 nucleotide sequence: TGTGCCAGCAGCTTGGAACAGGGTGGGGTAGGCGGCTACACCTTC. As protein: CASSLEQGGVGGYTF.

This clone appeared a single time. The chain is built from TRBV5-6 and TRBJ2-1; possible D gene TRBD1, 5 bases. The V end lost 0 bases, the J end lost 7 bases, and 8 bases lay between the germline ends. The CDR3 has 13 residues. The V gene's germline CDR1 is SGHDT and CDR2 YYEEEE. CDR3 sequence: CASSLVTGNEQFF. The CDR3 nucleotides read TGTGCCAGCAGCTTGGTCACAGGAAATGAGCAGTTCTTC. The whole variable domain, filled in from reference TRBV5-6 and TRBJ2-1, reads DAGVTQSPTHLIKTRGQQVTLRCSPKSGHDTVSWYQQALGQGPQFIFQYYEEEERQRGNFPDRFSGHQFPNYSSELNVNALLLGDSALYLCASSLVTGNEQFFGPGTRLTVL.

CDR3 sequence: CASSELRSSYEQYF. In DNA form, the CDR3 reads TGTGCCAGCAGTGAATTAAGGAGCTCCTACGAGCAGTACTTC. This chain uses TRBV6-1 with TRBJ2-7; the D is unclear. Trimming pared 2 bases from V and 0 bases from J, leaving 8 bases between. The CDR3 has 14 residues. Germline loops: CDR1 MNHNS, CDR2 SASEGT.

The V and J genes are TRBV7-9 and TRBJ1-3; 7 bases match TRBD1. The junction had 7 bases not matched to a gene; V was cut back by 2 bases and J by 6 bases. This CDR3 region has 15 residues. Looked up from germline, CDR1 is SEHNR and CDR2 is FQNEAQ (reference sequence). CDR3 sequence (DNA): TGTGCCAGCAGCTTAATAGGACAGGCAACAAACACCATATATTTT. The encoded protein is CASSLIGQATNTIYF.

The chain carries TRBV5-1 and TRBJ2-1; D may be TRBD1 (6 bases). Trimming took 3 bases from V and 4 from J, leaving 20 bases between them. The CDR3 is made up of 17 amino acids. The germline V gene encodes CDR1 SGHRS and CDR2 YFSETQ. The CDR3 DNA follows: TGCGCCAGCAGCTGGGAAAGGGACATTCCCCCGTACAATGAGCAGTTCTTC. Encoded protein: CASSWERDIPPYNEQFF. Using reference TRBV5-1 and TRBJ2-1 for the parts outside the CDR3, the full variable domain is KAGVTQTPRYLIKTRGQQVTLSCSPISGHRSVSWYQQTPGQGLQFLFEYFSETQRNKGNFPGRFSGRQFSNSRSEMNVSTLELGDSALYLCASSWERDIPPYNEQFFGPGTRLTVL.

The chain is built from TRBV9 and TRBJ2-1; 10 bases are a match to TRBD2. The CDR3 sequence is 15 residues long. The V segment lost 4 bases and the J segment 4 bases; nucleotides outside the gene matches: 5. Germline values: CDR1 SGDLS, CDR2 YYNGEE. CDR3 nucleotides: TGTGCCAGCAGCCGCCTAGCGGGGGAATACAATGAGCAGTTCTTC. The encoded protein is CASSRLAGEYNEQFF. The full variable domain, in which reference TRBV9 and TRBJ2-1 provide the parts outside the CDR3, is DSGVTQTPKHLITATGQRVTLRCSPRSGDLSVYWYQQSLDQGLQFLIQYYNGEERAKGNILERFSAQQFPDLHSELNLSSLELGDSALYFCASSRLAGEYNEQFFGPGTRLTVL.

The chain joins TRBV9 to TRBJ2-3; 8 bases are a match to TRBD2. The CDR3 covers 14 residues. J gave up 3 bases and V 3 bases, and 3 bases lay outside the gene matches. Germline values: CDR1 SGDLS, CDR2 YYNGEE. The CDR3 sequence: CASSAPSGTDTQYF. The CDR3 nucleotides read TGTGCCAGCAGCGCCCCTAGCGGGACAGATACGCAGTATTTT. The whole variable domain, remainder taken from reference TRBV9 and TRBJ2-3, is DSGVTQTPKHLITATGQRVTLRCSPRSGDLSVYWYQQSLDQGLQFLIQYYNGEERAKGNILERFSAQQFPDLHSELNLSSLELGDSALYFCASSAPSGTDTQYFGPGTRLTVL.

The chain has TRBV6-5 and TRBJ2-7, with 10 positions matching TRBD1. Germline V gene lookup returns CDR1 MNHEY and CDR2 SVGAGI. This CDR3 is built from 15 residues. The trim removed 2 bases at V and 5 bases at J, leaving 6 bases unmatched. In DNA form, the CDR3 reads TGTGCCAGCAGTTACCGTGGACAGGGGGGCAACGAGCAGTACTTC. It yields the protein CASSYRGQGGNEQYF.

The chain combines TRBV9 with TRBJ2-7; tentative D call: TRBD2 (6 bases). The germline CDR1 and CDR2 sequences are SGDLS and YYNGEE. Trimming removed 0 bases from V and 4 bases from J, with 11 bases in between. The CDR3 is 14 residues long. CDR3 nucleotide sequence: TGTGCCAGCAGCGTAGACGGGGGTCCTTACGAGCAGTACTTC. Protein product: CASSVDGGPYEQYF.

This chain uses TRBV10-1 with TRBJ2-3; D remains ambiguous. Trimming removed 3 bases from V and 2 bases from J, with 9 bases in between. This CDR3 comprises 14 residues. Germline lookup yields CDR1 WNHNN and CDR2 SYGVQD (reference sequence). The DNA for the CDR3 is TGCGCCAGCAGTGAAGTAGCCCCCACAGATACGCAGTATTTT. Its protein is CASSEVAPTDTQYF.

V and J are TRBV2 and TRBJ2-7; D is perhaps TRBD1 (7 bases). CDR3 length: 13 amino acids. The ends were cut back, 6 bases at V and 6 bases at J, with 15 bases in the middle. Germline V gives CDR1 SNHLY, CDR2 FYNNEI. CDR3 DNA sequence: TGTGCCAGCAGAGGCCGACAGGGAGGCGAGCAGTACTTC. It encodes CASRGRQGGEQYF.

V is TRBV27 and J is TRBJ1-1; D remains ambiguous. Germline V gene sequence: CDR1 MNHEY, CDR2 SMNVEV (reference sequence). This CDR3 is 12 amino acids long. Trimming cost V 2 bases and J 9 bases, with 10 bases left between them. DNA for the CDR3: TGTGCCAGCAGTTTAAGGGCGGGTCAAGCTTTCTTT. Translation gives CASSLRAGQAFF.